This TCR beta chain was profiled in a study of naive and memory T cell subsets. An equimolar mix of two oligonucleotides served as the beta constant-region primer for TRBC1 and TRBC2. Nested alpha and beta constant-region primers with the SP2 primer drove four PCR rounds on ligated cDNA. Each CDR3 protein gets one entry after TCRdb re-called the UMI-ligation and nested PCR reads with MiXCR. Altogether 20,000 to 25,000 distinct CDR3 sequences are present, roughly 10% being singletons, with the ten largest covering 22%. CDR3 length: 16 residues. V lost 3 bases, J lost 1 base, and 15 bases lay in between. This clonotype was seen more than once but under ten times.

Sequencing used central memory CD8+ T cells from blood. The clonotype comes from a human donor in good health. V usage is TRBV12-3 or TRBV12-4 and J usage is TRBJ1-2; D not certain. CDR3 nucleotides: TGTGCCAGCAGTTTCACCAAGAGAGGAGATAACTATGGCTACACCTTC. It encodes CASSFTKRGDNYGYTF.